The 15 T cell receptor beta chains below all came from one sample that was sequenced in a study of T cell changes during pregnancy in multiple sclerosis. TCRdb keeps only in-frame clones here, not all; method: immunoSEQ multiplex PCR. This table holds 90,000 to 150,000 clones, roughly 92% found once. The sequenced sample was peripheral blood, obtained before pregnancy. These receptor sequences come from a female donor with multiple sclerosis, enrolled in a pregnancy study.

This chain uses TRBV10-3 with TRBJ1-1; TRBD1 matches 7 bases. The germline V gene encodes CDR1 ENHRY and CDR2 SYGVKD. This CDR3 region has 15 residues. V lost 0 bases to trimming and J lost 14 bases; unmatched junction nucleotides: 15. This CDR3 is CAISESLRQGGIGFF. CDR3 in DNA: TGTGCCATCAGTGAGTCCCTTCGACAGGGAGGCATTGGCTTCTTT.

The chain links TRBV7-9 to TRBJ2-6, with a tentative D call TRBD1 (5 bases). Trimming removed 2 bases at V and 13 bases at J, with 9 bases between. From germline, CDR1 is SEHNR and CDR2 FQNEAQ (reference sequence). The CDR3 sequence is 12 residues long. DNA of the CDR3: TGTGCCAGCAGCTTAAACCCAGGGGTCCTGACTTTC. This gives the protein CASSLNPGVLTF.

This chain uses TRBV28 with TRBJ2-7, with 9 bases identical to TRBD1. Germline CDR1 is MDHEN and CDR2 is SYDVKM. J lost 1 base, V lost 6 bases, and 4 bases had no gene match. There are 14 residues in the CDR3. The CDR3 protein is CASSGTGPSYEQYF. The CDR3 nucleotides are TGTGCCAGCAGCGGGACAGGGCCATCCTACGAGCAGTACTTC.

The chain joins TRBV5-4 to TRBJ1-1, with a weak D call TRBD1 (5 bases). V lost 3 bases and J 1 base, leaving 16 bases between the germline ends. CDR3 length equals 16 residues. Germline CDR1 and CDR2: SGHNT and YYREEE (reference sequence). DNA for the CDR3: TGTGCCAGCAGCTCCCCCACCCTCACAGGGAACACTGAAGCTTTCTTT. This codes for CASSSPTLTGNTEAFF.

The CDR3 loop is CASSAGQGVGEAFF. The CDR3 DNA reads TGTGCCAGCAGTGCGGGACAGGGCGTAGGTGAAGCTTTCTTT. The chain links TRBV6-1 to TRBJ1-1; 9 nucleotides agree with TRBD1. Unmatched junction bases numbered 7, after V lost 4 bases and J lost 7 bases. Germline CDR1 MNHNS, CDR2 SASEGT. The CDR3 loop spans 14 amino acids.

The chain links TRBV18 to TRBJ2-5; 12 positions agree with TRBD2. From germline, CDR1 is KGHSH and CDR2 LQKENI. J was trimmed by 5 bases and V by 4 bases; bases with no gene match: 8. The CDR3 spans 16 residues. The CDR3 DNA follows: TGTGCCAGCTCACGAACTAGCGGGGGGCCCTTGGAGACCCAGTACTTC. Amino acids: CASSRTSGGPLETQYF.

V is TRBV5-4 and J is TRBJ1-2; D might be TRBD1 (6 bases). The CDR3 totals 14 residues. Trimming cost V 4 bases and J 7 bases, with 17 bases left between them. Per germline, CDR1 SGHNT and CDR2 YYREEE (reference sequence). The CDR3: CASSKNGGAVGYTF. CDR3 sequence (DNA): TGTGCCAGCAGCAAAAACGGGGGGGCGGTTGGCTACACCTTC.

The chain couples TRBV7-3 to TRBJ2-1; D ambiguous. Germline assignment: CDR1 SGHTA and CDR2 FQGTGA. This CDR3 is built from 16 residues. Trimming took 2 bases from V and 7 from J, leaving 18 bases between them. CDR3 DNA: TGTGCCAGCAGCTTAGTTCTAAGTCTGTCCGTTAATGAGCAGTTCTTC. Its translation: CASSLVLSLSVNEQFF. Full variable domain (rest looked up from reference TRBV7-3 and TRBJ2-1): GAGVSQTPSNKVTEKGKYVELRCDPISGHTALYWYRQSLGQGPEFLIYFQGTGAADDSGLPNDRFFAVRPEGSVSTLKIQRTERGDSAVYLCASSLVLSLSVNEQFFGPGTRLTVL.

The rearrangement links TRBV7-3 to TRBJ2-1; 8 bases match TRBD1. The V gene end was trimmed by 5 bases and the J gene end by 6 bases; junction bases not matched to a gene: 12. The CDR3 length is 16 residues. CDR1 is SGHTA, CDR2 FQGTGA, per germline. DNA of the CDR3: TGTGCCAGCAGCCTCACTCCCGACAGGGGAGTCAATGAGCAGTTCTTC. The encoded protein is CASSLTPDRGVNEQFF.

The gene calls are TRBV30 and TRBJ2-7; D is ambiguous. Per germline, CDR1 GTSNPN and CDR2 SVGIG (reference sequence). The CDR3 spans 11 residues. Trimming left V 3 bases short and J 3 bases short, with 6 bases between. Written as DNA, the CDR3 is TGTGCCTGGAGGGCAAGCTACGAGCAGTACTTC. As protein: CAWRASYEQYF.

The chain couples TRBV4-1 to TRBJ1-1; maybe TRBD1 (5 bases). This CDR3 has 14 amino acids. V was clipped by 1 base and J by 8 bases, with 14 bases between them. The V gene's germline CDR1 is MGHRA and CDR2 YSYEKL. Written as DNA, the CDR3 is TGCGCCAGCAGCCAAGGTCAGGCAGGGAGGGAAGCTTTCTTT. Protein product: CASSQGQAGREAFF.

V gene TRBV30 combines with J gene TRBJ2-2, with D maybe TRBD2 (6 bases). The CDR3 runs to 18 residues. The ends were cut back, 2 bases at V and 5 bases at J, with 24 bases in the middle. Germline CDR1 is GTSNPN and CDR2 is SVGIG (reference sequence). CDR3 sequence: CAWSSYAGGAPRTGELFF. In DNA form, the CDR3 reads TGTGCCTGGAGTTCCTACGCCGGAGGGGCCCCGAGGACCGGGGAGCTGTTTTTT.

This clone was found a few times. This chain joins TRBV6-4 and TRBJ1-1; 9 nucleotides match TRBD1. Germline V gene lookup returns CDR1 MRHNA and CDR2 SNTAGT. The CDR3 consists of 15 residues. V was pared by 6 bases and J by 4 bases, with 9 bases of the junction left unmatched. As DNA, the CDR3 is TGTGCCAGCAGCGCCGGGACAGGGCGGGGCACTGAAGCTTTCTTT. It translates to CASSAGTGRGTEAFF.

V is TRBV6-1 and J is TRBJ2-1, with D perhaps TRBD2 (6 bases). V was cut by 6 bases and J by 4 bases, with 13 bases left in between. CDR1 and CDR2 (germline): MNHNS, SASEGT. The CDR3 is 14 residues long. Here the CDR3 reads CASSRKEGYNEQFF. The CDR3, as DNA: TGTGCCAGCAGCCGAAAGGAGGGATACAATGAGCAGTTCTTC.

This clone was detected once. This rearrangement joins TRBV5-1 to TRBJ2-2; TRBD2 agrees at 10 bases. CDR1 is SGHRS, CDR2 YFSETQ, per germline. CDR3 size: 17 residues. V shed 0 bases, J shed 2 bases, and the junction held 4 bases outside the gene matches. The CDR3 here is CASSLGTSGINTGELFF. For the CDR3, the DNA is TGCGCCAGCAGCTTGGGGACTAGCGGAATTAACACCGGGGAGCTGTTTTTT.